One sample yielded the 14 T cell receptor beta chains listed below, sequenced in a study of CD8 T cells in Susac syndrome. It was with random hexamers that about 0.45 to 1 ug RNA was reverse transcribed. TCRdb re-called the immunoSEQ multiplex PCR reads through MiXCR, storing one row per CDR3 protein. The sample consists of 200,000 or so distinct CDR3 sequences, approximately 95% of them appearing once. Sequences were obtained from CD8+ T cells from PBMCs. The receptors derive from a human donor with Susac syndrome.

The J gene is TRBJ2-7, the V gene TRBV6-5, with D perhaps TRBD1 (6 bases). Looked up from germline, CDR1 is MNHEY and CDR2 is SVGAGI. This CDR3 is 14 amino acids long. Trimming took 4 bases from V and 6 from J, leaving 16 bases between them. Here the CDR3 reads CASSSRAGDREQYF. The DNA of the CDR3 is TGTGCCAGCAGTTCAAGGGCAGGGGATCGCGAGCAGTACTTC.

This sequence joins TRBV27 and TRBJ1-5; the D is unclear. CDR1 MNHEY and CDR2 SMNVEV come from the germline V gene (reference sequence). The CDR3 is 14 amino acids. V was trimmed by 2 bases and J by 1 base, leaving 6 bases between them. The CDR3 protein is CASSLGWSNQPQHF. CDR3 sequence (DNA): TGTGCCAGCAGTTTAGGTTGGAGCAATCAGCCCCAGCATTTT.

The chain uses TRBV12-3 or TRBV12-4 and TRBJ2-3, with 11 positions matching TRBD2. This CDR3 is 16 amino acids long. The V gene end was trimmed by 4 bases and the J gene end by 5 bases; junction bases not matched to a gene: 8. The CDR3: CASSSSTSGGRDTQYF. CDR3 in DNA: TGTGCCAGCAGTTCCTCAACTAGCGGGGGTAGAGATACGCAGTATTTT.

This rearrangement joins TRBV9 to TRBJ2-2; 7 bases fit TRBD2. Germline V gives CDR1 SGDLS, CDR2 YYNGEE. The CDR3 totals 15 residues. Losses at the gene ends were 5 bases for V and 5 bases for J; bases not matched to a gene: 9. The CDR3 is CASSSGGGWTGELFF. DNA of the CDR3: TGTGCCAGCAGTTCTGGGGGAGGGTGGACCGGGGAGCTGTTTTTT.

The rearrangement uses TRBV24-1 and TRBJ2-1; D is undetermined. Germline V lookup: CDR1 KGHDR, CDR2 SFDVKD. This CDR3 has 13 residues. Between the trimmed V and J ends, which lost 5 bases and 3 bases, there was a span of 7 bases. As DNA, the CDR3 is TGTGCCACCAGTGCAAAGGGCTACAATGAGCAGTTCTTC. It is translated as CATSAKGYNEQFF.

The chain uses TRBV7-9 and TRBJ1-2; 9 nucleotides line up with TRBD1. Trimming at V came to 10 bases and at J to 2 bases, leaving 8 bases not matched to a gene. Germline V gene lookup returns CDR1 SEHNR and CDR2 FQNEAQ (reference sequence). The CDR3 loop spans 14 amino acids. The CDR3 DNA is TGTGCCACCCTCACAGGGGGCTCCAACTATGGCTACACCTTC. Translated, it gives CATLTGGSNYGYTF.

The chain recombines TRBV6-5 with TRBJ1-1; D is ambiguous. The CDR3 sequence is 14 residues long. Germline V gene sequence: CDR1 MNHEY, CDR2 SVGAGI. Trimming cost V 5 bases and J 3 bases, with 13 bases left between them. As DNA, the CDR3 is TGTGCCAGCAGTCCCAAGGCCATATACACTGAAGCTTTCTTT. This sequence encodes CASSPKAIYTEAFF.

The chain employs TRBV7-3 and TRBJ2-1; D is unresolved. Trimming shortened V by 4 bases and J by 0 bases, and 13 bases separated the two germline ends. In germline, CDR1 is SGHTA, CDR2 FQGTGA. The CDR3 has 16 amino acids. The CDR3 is CASSSRATNSYNEQFF. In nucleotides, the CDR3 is TGTGCCAGCAGCTCCCGTGCAACAAACTCCTACAATGAGCAGTTCTTC.

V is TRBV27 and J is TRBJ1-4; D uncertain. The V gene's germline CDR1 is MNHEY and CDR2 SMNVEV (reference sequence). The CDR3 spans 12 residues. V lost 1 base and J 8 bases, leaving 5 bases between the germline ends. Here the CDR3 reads CASSLFSEKLFF. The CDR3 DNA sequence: TGTGCCAGCAGTTTATTTAGCGAAAAACTGTTTTTT.

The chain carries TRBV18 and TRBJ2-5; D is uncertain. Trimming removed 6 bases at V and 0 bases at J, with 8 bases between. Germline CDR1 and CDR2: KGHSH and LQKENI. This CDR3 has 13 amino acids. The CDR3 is CASSSRNQETQYF. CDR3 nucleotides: TGTGCCAGCTCTAGCAGAAACCAAGAGACCCAGTACTTC.

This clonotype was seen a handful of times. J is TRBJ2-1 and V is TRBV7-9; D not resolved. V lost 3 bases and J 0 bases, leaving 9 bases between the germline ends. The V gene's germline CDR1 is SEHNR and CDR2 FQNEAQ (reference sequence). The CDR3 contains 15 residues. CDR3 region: CASSLVGSSYNEQFF. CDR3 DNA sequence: TGTGCCAGCAGCTTGGTAGGAAGCTCCTACAATGAGCAGTTCTTC.

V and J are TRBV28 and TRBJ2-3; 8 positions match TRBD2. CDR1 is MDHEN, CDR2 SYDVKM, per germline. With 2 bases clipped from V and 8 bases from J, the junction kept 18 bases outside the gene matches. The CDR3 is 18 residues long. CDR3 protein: CASSLILSGGPKEVTQYF. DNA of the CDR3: TGTGCCAGCAGTTTAATTCTCAGCGGGGGCCCAAAGGAGGTTACGCAGTATTTT.

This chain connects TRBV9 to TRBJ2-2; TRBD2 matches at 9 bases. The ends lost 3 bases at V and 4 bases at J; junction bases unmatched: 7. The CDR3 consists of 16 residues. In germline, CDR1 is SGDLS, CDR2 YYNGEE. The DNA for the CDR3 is TGTGCCAGCAGCGGAAGTGAGCGGGGGGTCACCGGGGAGCTGTTTTTT. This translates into CASSGSERGVTGELFF.

CDR3 sequence (DNA): TGTGCCTGGAGTCACCGGGACAGTAGCAATCAGCCCCAGCATTTT. Protein sequence: CAWSHRDSSNQPQHF. The V and J genes are TRBV30 and TRBJ1-5; TRBD1 agrees at 7 bases. The length of the CDR3 is 15 residues. J lost 0 bases, V lost 2 bases, and 4 bases had no gene match. Germline V gene lookup returns CDR1 GTSNPN and CDR2 SVGIG (reference sequence).